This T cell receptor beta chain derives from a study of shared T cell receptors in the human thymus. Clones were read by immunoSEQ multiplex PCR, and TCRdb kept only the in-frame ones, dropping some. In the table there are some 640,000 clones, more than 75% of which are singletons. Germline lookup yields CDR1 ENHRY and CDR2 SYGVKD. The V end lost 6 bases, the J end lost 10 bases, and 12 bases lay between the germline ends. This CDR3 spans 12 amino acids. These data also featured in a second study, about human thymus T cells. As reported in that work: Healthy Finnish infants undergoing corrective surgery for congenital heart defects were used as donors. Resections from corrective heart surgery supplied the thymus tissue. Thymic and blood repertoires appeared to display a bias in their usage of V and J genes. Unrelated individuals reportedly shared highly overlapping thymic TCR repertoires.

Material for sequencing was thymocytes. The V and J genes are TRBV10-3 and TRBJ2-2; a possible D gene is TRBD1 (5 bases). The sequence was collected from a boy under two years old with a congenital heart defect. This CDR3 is CAISRVSEELFF. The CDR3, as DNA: TGTGCCATCAGCAGGGTGAGCGAGGAGCTGTTTTTT.